This T cell receptor (beta chain) was obtained from a study of T cell repertoires in cytomegalovirus infection. For the study at large: From public TCR beta signatures came an indication of both CMV infection and matching HLA type.

This clonotype was picked up a small number of times. Its antigen is currently unknown. Findings and caveats of the study: HLA-C-restricted CMV clonotypes gave the most frequent clonotype in two of eight donors. Adding up the frequency of public TCR beta families identified people who carried CMV plus the relevant HLA.

V dropped 5 bases and J dropped 3; count of bases not matched to a gene: 2. Germline V gives CDR1 SEHNR, CDR2 FQNEAQ (reference sequence). The CDR3 loop spans 13 amino acids. TCRdb used MiXCR to reprocess the reads, holding one entry per CDR3 protein. The sample has approximately 1,000,000 distinct CDR3 sequences, approximately 33% seen once. This TCR came from a human donor in good health (CMV status not recorded). Some clones in this sample may be carry-over from other donors' samples. The material sequenced was cultured CD8+ T cells from PBMCs, taken from culture after CMV antigen stimulation. The rearrangement uses TRBV7-9 and TRBJ1-2, with 8 positions matching TRBD1. As DNA, the CDR3 is TGTGCCAGCAGCCGACAGGGGCACTATGGCTACACCTTC. It translates to CASSRQGHYGYTF. Full variable domain (missing parts from reference TRBV7-9 and TRBJ1-2): DTGVSQNPRHKITKRGQNVTFRCDPISEHNRLYWYRQTLGQGPEFLTYFQNEAQLEKSRLLSDRFSAERPKGSFSTLEIQRTEQGDSAMYLCASSRQGHYGYTFGSGTRLTVV.